Presented here are 9 T cell receptor beta chains from one specimen sequenced in a study of human T cells and chemical hapten exposure. Time point indicated: patch test 2, 6 weeks after DPC sensitization. Treatment denoted: therapeutic diphenylcyclopropenone sensitization with weekly scalp DPC. MiXCR, applied by TCRdb to the RACE reads, yields one record per CDR3 protein. Altogether some 100,000 distinct CDR3 sequences are present, about a tenth being singletons, with the ten largest covering approximately 3%. Sequenced material: whole blood, taken in connection with sensitization to the hapten diphenylcyclopropenone (DPC). The receptors originated from a woman between 35 and 50 years old with alopecia areata. Some clones in this sample may be carry-over from other donors' samples.

This clonotype was observed many times. This sequence joins TRBV4-1 and TRBJ1-2; a possible D gene is TRBD1 (5 bases). From germline, CDR1 is MGHRA and CDR2 YSYEKL. V lost 2 bases to trimming and J lost 5 bases, with 24 bases between them. The CDR3 covers 18 residues. CDR3 amino acids: CASSQWQGRRANWYGYTF. The CDR3 DNA reads as TGCGCCAGCAGCCAATGGCAGGGCCGGCGGGCTAATTGGTATGGCTACACCTTC.

Comment on this clonotype: A much larger clone lies a single base off, so this may be a read error. V usage is TRBV6-5 and J usage is TRBJ2-7, with D hard to call. The ends were cut back, 6 bases at V and 0 bases at J, with 9 bases in the middle. Germline CDR1 and CDR2: MNHEY and SVGAGI. This CDR3 has 13 residues. This CDR3 is CASRSRASYEQYF. DNA for the CDR3: TGTGCCAGCAGGTCCCGAGCCTCCTACGAGCAGTACTTC.

This clonotype has at least ten counts. CDR3: CASGVQGVSYGYTF. CDR3 bases: TGTGCCAGTGGCGTGCAGGGGGTGAGCTATGGCTACACCTTC. J is TRBJ1-2 and V is TRBV19, with 7 bases fitting TRBD1. From germline, CDR1 is LNHDA and CDR2 SQIVND (reference sequence). J was trimmed by 4 bases and V by 8 bases; bases with no gene match: 10. This CDR3 contains 14 residues.

The chain recombines TRBV7-9 with TRBJ2-7; TRBD1 aligns across 8 bases. The V gene end was trimmed by 5 bases and the J gene end by 6 bases; junction bases not matched to a gene: 12. CDR1 is SEHNR and CDR2 is FQNEAQ in the germline V gene (reference sequence). The CDR3 runs to 15 residues. CDR3 protein: CASSPKDRVFSEQYF. The CDR3 region has the DNA TGTGCCAGCAGCCCAAAGGACAGGGTCTTTTCCGAGCAGTACTTC. Variable domain in full (rest from reference TRBV7-9 and TRBJ2-7): DTGVSQNPRHKITKRGQNVTFRCDPISEHNRLYWYRQTLGQGPEFLTYFQNEAQLEKSRLLSDRFSAERPKGSFSTLEIQRTEQGDSAMYLCASSPKDRVFSEQYFGPGTRLTVT.

CDR3 loop: CSAKGLAATGELFF. In DNA, the CDR3 is TGCAGTGCTAAGGGCCTAGCGGCCACCGGGGAGCTGTTTTTT. The V call is TRBV20-1, the J call TRBJ2-2; 7 bases align to TRBD2. The CDR3 runs to 14 residues. Trimming cost V 4 bases and J 4 bases; bases outside gene matches: 6. Germline loops: CDR1 DFQATT, CDR2 SNEGSKA (reference sequence).

This clonotype was observed a handful of times. V and J are TRBV3-1 and TRBJ1-4; weak D call: TRBD1 (6 bases). Trimming removed 3 bases at V and 7 bases at J, with 15 bases between. The CDR3 runs 15 residues. Germline CDR1 reads LGHDT; CDR2 reads YNNKEL (reference sequence). CDR3 loop: CASSQARGASEKLFF. The CDR3, as DNA: TGTGCCAGCAGCCAGGCGCGGGGGGCCAGTGAAAAACTGTTTTTT.

V and J are TRBV7-3 and TRBJ1-6, with D uncertain. The CDR3 contains 13 residues. The germline gives CDR1 SGHTA, CDR2 FQGTGA. Trimming shortened V by 5 bases and J by 7 bases, and 9 bases separated the two germline ends. The CDR3 is CASSELPNSPLHF. The CDR3 nucleotides are TGTGCCAGCAGCGAACTCCCCAATTCACCCCTCCACTTT. Full variable domain (outside the CDR3, taken from reference TRBV7-3 and TRBJ1-6): GAGVSQTPSNKVTEKGKYVELRCDPISGHTALYWYRQSLGQGPEFLIYFQGTGAADDSGLPNDRFFAVRPEGSVSTLKIQRTERGDSAVYLCASSELPNSPLHFGNGTRLTVT.

The chain joins TRBV6-5 to TRBJ1-4; 7 nucleotides agree with TRBD1. V was pared by 2 bases and J by 6 bases, with 3 bases of the junction left unmatched. The CDR3 runs 14 residues. Germline-derived CDR1 and CDR2 are MNHEY and SVGAGI. CDR3 loop: CASSYGQGDEKLFF. CDR3 nucleotide sequence: TGTGCCAGCAGTTACGGGCAGGGGGATGAAAAACTGTTTTTT.

This clonotype has at least ten counts. The chain combines TRBV4-1 with TRBJ2-2, with D tentatively TRBD2 (7 bases). CDR1 and CDR2 from the germline V gene are MGHRA and YSYEKL. V was pared by 3 bases and J by 1 base, with 18 bases between. This CDR3 has 18 residues. CDR3 in amino acids: CASSQEERGAGNTGELFF. The CDR3 DNA sequence: TGCGCCAGCAGCCAGGAGGAACGGGGGGCGGGGAACACCGGGGAGCTGTTTTTT.